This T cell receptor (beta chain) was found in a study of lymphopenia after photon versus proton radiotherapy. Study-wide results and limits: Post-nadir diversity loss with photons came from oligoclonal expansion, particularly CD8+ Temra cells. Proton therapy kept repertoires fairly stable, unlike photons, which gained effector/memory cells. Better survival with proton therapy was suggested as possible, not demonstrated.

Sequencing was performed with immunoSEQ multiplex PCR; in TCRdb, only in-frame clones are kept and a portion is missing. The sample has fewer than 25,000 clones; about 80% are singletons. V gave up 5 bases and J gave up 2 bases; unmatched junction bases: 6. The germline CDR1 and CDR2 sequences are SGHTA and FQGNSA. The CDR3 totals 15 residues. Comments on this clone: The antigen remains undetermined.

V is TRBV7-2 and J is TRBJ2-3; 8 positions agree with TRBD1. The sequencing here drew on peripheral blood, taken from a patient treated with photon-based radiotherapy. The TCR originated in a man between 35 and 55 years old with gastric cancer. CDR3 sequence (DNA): TGTGCCAGCAGCCGACAGGGGTCCACCACAGATACGCAGTATTTT. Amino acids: CASSRQGSTTDTQYF.